This TCR beta chain originates from a study of blood T cell repertoires in COVID-19. Profiled with immunoSEQ multiplex PCR; TCRdb holds only in-frame clones, not every one. The sample lists fewer than 50,000 clones, roughly 78% occurring once. The CDR3 consists of 15 residues. Germline V gene sequence: CDR1 SGHAT, CDR2 FQNNGV. V was clipped by 6 bases and J by 10 bases; unmatched bases: 12. Sequenced sample: peripheral blood. The V and J genes are TRBV11-2 and TRBJ2-2; 9 bases agree with TRBD2. The TCR sequence derives from a man in his 70s with acute or convalescent COVID-19. The CDR3 protein is CASRSVGLAGPELFF. In nucleotides, the CDR3 is TGTGCCAGCAGATCGGTGGGGCTAGCGGGGCCGGAGCTGTTTTTT.